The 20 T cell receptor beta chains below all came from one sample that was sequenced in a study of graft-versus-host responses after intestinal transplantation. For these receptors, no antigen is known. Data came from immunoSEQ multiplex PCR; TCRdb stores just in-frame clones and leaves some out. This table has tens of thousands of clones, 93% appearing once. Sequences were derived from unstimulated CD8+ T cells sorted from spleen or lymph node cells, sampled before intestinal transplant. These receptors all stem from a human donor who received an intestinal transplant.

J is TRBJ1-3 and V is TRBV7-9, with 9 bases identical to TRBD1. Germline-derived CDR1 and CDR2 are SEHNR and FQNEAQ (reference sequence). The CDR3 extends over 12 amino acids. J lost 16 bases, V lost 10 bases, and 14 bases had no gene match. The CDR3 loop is CATEPGTGFFYF. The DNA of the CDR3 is TGTGCCACAGAACCCGGGACAGGGTTTTTTTATTTT. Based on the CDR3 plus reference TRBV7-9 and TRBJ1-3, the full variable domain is DTGVSQNPRHKITKRGQNVTFRCDPISEHNRLYWYRQTLGQGPEFLTYFQNEAQLEKSRLLSDRFSAERPKGSFSTLEIQRTEQGDSAMYLCATEPGTGFFYFGEGSWLTVV.

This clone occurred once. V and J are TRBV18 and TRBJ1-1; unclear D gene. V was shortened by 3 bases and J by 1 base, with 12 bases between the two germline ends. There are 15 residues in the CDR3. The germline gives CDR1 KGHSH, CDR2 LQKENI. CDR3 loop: CASSPLASGNTEAFF. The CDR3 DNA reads TGTGCCAGCTCACCCTTGGCCTCTGGGAACACTGAAGCTTTCTTT.

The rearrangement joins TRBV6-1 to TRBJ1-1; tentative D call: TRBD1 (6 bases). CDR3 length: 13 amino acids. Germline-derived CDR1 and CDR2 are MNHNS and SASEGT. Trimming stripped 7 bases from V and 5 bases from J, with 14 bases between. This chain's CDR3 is CASTPTGRTEAFF. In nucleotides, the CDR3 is TGTGCCAGCACCCCCACAGGGCGGACTGAAGCTTTCTTT.

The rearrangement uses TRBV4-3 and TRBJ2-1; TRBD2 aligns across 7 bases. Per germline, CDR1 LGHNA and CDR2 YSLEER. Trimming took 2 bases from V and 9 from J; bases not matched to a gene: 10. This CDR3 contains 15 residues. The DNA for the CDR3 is TGCGCCAGCAGCCAACGGGACTATACCTACGTTGAGCAGTTCTTC. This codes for CASSQRDYTYVEQFF.

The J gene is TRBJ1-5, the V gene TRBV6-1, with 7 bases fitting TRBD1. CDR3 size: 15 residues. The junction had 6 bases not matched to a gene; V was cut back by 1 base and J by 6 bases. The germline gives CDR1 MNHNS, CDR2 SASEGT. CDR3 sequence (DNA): TGTGCCAGCAGTGAAGTACAGGGGTTGCGTCAGCCCCAGCATTTT. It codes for CASSEVQGLRQPQHF.

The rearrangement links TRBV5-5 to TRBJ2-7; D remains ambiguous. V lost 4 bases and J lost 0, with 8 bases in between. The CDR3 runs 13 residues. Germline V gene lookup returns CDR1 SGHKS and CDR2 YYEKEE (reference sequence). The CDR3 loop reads CASSLPSSYEQYF. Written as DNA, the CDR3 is TGTGCCAGCAGCCTACCGAGCTCCTACGAGCAGTACTTC.

The CDR3 DNA is TGCGCCAGCAGTTTCATCCCCCCGGCAGGTACCACAGATACGCAGTATTTT. Its translation is CASSFIPPAGTTDTQYF. V and J are TRBV5-1 and TRBJ2-3; no reliable D call. Trimming pared 5 bases from V and 2 bases from J, leaving 21 bases between. The CDR3 contains 17 residues. The germline V gene encodes CDR1 SGHRS and CDR2 YFSETQ.

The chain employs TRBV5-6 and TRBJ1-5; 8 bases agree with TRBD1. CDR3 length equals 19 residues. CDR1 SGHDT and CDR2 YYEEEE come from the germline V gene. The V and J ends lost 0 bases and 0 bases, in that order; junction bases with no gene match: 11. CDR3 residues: CASSLGTGLNPYSNQPQHF. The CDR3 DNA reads TGTGCCAGCAGCTTGGGGACAGGGTTGAATCCTTATAGCAATCAGCCCCAGCATTTT.

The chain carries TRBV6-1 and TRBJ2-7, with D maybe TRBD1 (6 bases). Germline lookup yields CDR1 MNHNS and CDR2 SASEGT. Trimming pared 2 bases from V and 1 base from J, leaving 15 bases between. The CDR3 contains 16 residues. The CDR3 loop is CASSELRQASSYEQYF. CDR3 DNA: TGTGCCAGCAGTGAATTAAGACAGGCGTCTTCCTACGAGCAGTACTTC.

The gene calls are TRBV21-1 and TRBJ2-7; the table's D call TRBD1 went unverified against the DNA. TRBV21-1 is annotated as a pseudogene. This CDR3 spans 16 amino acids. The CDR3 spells CASSKSGTEDPYEQYF. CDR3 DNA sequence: TGTGCCAGCAGCAAGTCGGGGACAGAGGACCCGTACGAGCAGTACTTC.

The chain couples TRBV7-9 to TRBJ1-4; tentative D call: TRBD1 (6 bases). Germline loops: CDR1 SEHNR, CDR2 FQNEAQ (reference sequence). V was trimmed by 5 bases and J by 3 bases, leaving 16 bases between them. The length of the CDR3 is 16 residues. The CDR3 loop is CASSPPLTGPNEKLFF. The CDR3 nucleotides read TGTGCCAGCAGCCCCCCCCTGACAGGCCCTAATGAAAAACTGTTTTTT.

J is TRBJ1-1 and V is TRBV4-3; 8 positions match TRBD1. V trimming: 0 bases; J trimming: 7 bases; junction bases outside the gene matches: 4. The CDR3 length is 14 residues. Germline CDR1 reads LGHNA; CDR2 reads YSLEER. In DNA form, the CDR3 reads TGCGCCAGCAGCCAAGACCCAGGGGGCAGTGAAGCTTTCTTT. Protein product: CASSQDPGGSEAFF.

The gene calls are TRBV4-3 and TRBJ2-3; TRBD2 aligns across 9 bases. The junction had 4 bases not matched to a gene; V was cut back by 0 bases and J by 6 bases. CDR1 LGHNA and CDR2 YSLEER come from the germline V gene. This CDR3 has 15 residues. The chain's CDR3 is CASSQDAGLADTQYF. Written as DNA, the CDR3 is TGCGCCAGCAGCCAAGATGCGGGACTAGCTGATACGCAGTATTTT.

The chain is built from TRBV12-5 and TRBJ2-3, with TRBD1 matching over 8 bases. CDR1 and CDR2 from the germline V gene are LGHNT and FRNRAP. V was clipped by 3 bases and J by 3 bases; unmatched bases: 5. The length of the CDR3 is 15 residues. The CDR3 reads CASGFGQGGTDTQYF. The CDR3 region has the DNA TGTGCTAGTGGTTTCGGACAGGGCGGGACAGATACGCAGTATTTT.

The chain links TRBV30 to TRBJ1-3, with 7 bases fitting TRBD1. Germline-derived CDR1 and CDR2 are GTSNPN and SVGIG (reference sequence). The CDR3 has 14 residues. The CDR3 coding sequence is TGTGCTGCCGGGACAGAACTCTCTGGAAACACCATATATTTT. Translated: CAAGTELSGNTIYF.

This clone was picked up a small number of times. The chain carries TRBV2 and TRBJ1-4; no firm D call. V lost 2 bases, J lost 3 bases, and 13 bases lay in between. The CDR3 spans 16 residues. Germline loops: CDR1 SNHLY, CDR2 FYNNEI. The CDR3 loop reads CASSEWAVESNEKLFF. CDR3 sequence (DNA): TGTGCCAGCAGTGAATGGGCCGTAGAGTCTAATGAAAAACTGTTTTTT.

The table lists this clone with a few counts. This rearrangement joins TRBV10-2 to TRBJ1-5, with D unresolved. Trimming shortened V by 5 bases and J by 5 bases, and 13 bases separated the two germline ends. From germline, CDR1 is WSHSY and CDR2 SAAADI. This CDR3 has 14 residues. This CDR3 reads CASSTGINDQPQHF. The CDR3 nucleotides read TGCGCCAGCAGTACGGGGATTAACGATCAGCCCCAGCATTTT.

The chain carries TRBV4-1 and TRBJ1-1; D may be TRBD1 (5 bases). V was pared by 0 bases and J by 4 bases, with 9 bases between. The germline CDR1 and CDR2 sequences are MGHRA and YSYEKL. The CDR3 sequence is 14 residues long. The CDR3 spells CASSQDRDITEAFF. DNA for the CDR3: TGCGCCAGCAGCCAAGACAGGGATATCACTGAAGCTTTCTTT.

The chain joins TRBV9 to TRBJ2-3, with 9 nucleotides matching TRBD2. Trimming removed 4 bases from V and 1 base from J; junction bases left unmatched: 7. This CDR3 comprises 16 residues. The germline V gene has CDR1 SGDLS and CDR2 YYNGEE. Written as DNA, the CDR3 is TGTGCCAGCAGCCCGTTAATAGCGGGGGGCACAGATACGCAGTATTTT. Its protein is CASSPLIAGGTDTQYF.

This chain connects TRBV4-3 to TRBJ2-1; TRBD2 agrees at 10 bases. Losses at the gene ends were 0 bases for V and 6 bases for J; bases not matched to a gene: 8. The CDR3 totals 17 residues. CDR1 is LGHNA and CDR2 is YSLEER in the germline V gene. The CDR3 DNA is TGCGCCAGCAGCCAAGACCCCCTCAGCGGGGGGGCCAATGAGCAGTTCTTC. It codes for CASSQDPLSGGANEQFF.